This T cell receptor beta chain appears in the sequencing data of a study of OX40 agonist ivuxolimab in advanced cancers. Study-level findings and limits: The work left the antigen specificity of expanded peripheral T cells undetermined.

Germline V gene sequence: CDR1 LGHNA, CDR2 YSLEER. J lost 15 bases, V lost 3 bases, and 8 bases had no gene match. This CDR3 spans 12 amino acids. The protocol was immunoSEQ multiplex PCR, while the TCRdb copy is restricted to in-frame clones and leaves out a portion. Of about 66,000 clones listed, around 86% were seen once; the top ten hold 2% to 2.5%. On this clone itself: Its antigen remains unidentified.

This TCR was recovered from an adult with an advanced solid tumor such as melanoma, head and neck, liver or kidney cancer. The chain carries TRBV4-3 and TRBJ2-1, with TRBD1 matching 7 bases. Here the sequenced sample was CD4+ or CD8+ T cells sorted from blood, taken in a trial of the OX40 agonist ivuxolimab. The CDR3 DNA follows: TGCGCCAGCAGCCAGCCCACAGGGGCCAGGTTCTTC. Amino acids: CASSQPTGARFF.